These 32 T cell receptor beta chains were sequenced from one sample in a study of memory CD4+ T cells and cytomegalovirus serostatus. The sort gate was single viable CD3+CD4+CD8-CD45RO+ cells for memory CD4+ T cells. Assay used: immunoSEQ multiplex PCR; TCRdb lists only in-frame clones, some missing. This sample has over 50,000 clones; 80% to 85% occur once, and the top ten carry about 0.95%. Material for sequencing was memory CD4+ T cells from blood. The source is an adult in good health and CMV-seronegative.

In this sample, this clone turned up a few times. The gene calls are TRBV2 and TRBJ2-7; TRBD1 is a possible D gene (5 bases). Germline V lookup: CDR1 SNHLY, CDR2 FYNNEI. The V and J ends lost 7 bases and 6 bases respectively, with 13 bases between them. The CDR3 totals 12 residues. The CDR3 DNA is TGTGCCAGCATAGGCCAAAGGGGCGAGCAGTACTTC. Its protein is CASIGQRGEQYF.

A few counts support this clone. This chain uses TRBV7-9 with TRBJ2-3; 8 bases line up with TRBD2. Germline V CDR1 and CDR2: SEHNR, FQNEAQ (reference sequence). Trimming at V came to 5 bases and at J to 0 bases, leaving 10 bases not matched to a gene. The CDR3 covers 17 residues. CDR3 region: CASSPGWASGSTDTQYF. The CDR3, as DNA: TGTGCCAGCAGCCCTGGGTGGGCTAGCGGGAGCACAGATACGCAGTATTTT.

This clone was counted a few times. The V call is TRBV2, the J call TRBJ1-2; 7 bases are shared with TRBD1. With V trimmed by 6 bases and J by 3 bases, 16 bases remained unmatched. The CDR3 spans 17 residues. CDR1 is SNHLY, CDR2 FYNNEI, per germline. The CDR3 spells CASRSPGQRGGHYGYTF. The CDR3 nucleotides read TGTGCCAGCAGGTCGCCGGGACAGCGCGGGGGACACTATGGCTACACCTTC.

This clone was counted only a few times. The chain links TRBV2 to TRBJ1-5; D uncertain. With 4 bases removed from V and 5 bases from J, the gap between germline ends came to 9 bases. Germline lookup yields CDR1 SNHLY and CDR2 FYNNEI. CDR3 length: 13 amino acids. In DNA form, the CDR3 reads TGTGCCAGCAGTGGGGTTGGGGATCAGCCCCAGCATTTT. Translated, it gives CASSGVGDQPQHF.

The V and J genes are TRBV2 and TRBJ1-2; a possible D gene is TRBD1 (6 bases). V was clipped by 4 bases and J by 6 bases, with 18 bases between them. CDR3 length: 15 amino acids. Germline V gene sequence: CDR1 SNHLY, CDR2 FYNNEI. This CDR3 is CASSVGGQGIDGYTF. The DNA of the CDR3 is TGTGCCAGCAGTGTGGGGGGGCAGGGGATTGATGGCTACACCTTC.

The chain combines TRBV11-2 with TRBJ2-3, with 10 positions matching TRBD2. The CDR3 consists of 16 residues. CDR1 and CDR2 (germline): SGHAT, FQNNGV. The V segment lost 5 bases and the J segment 4 bases; nucleotides outside the gene matches: 9. The CDR3 reads CASSPTKRGGADTQYF. The CDR3 DNA reads TGTGCCAGCAGCCCTACAAAGCGGGGGGGCGCAGATACGCAGTATTTT.

This clone was counted between two and nine times. The gene calls are TRBV7-2 and TRBJ2-2, with D perhaps matching TRBD1 (5 bases). CDR3 size: 16 residues. Germline V gives CDR1 SGHTA, CDR2 FQGNSA. The V end lost 5 bases, the J end lost 0 bases, and 13 bases lay between the germline ends. This chain's CDR3 is CASSQHRLSNTGELFF. As DNA, the CDR3 is TGTGCCAGCAGCCAGCACAGGTTATCGAACACCGGGGAGCTGTTTTTT.

The gene calls are TRBV27 and TRBJ1-6; 8 bases align to TRBD1. Trimming at V came to 6 bases and at J to 6 bases, leaving 4 bases not matched to a gene. CDR1 and CDR2 from the germline V gene are MNHEY and SMNVEV (reference sequence). The CDR3 consists of 14 residues. As DNA, the CDR3 is TGTGCCAGCAGAAACGACAGGGGTAATTCACCCCTCCACTTT. This codes for CASRNDRGNSPLHF.

The chain uses TRBV11-1 and TRBJ1-1; D is undetermined. Trimming cost V 5 bases and J 4 bases, with 11 bases left between them. Germline assignment: CDR1 SGHAT and CDR2 FQDESV (reference sequence). This CDR3 is built from 13 residues. CDR3 protein: CASSPIVSTEAFF. The CDR3 DNA sequence: TGTGCCAGCAGCCCCATCGTTAGCACTGAAGCTTTCTTT.

This clone was seen once. V gene TRBV18 combines with J gene TRBJ1-2, with a possible D match to TRBD1 (6 bases). V lost 4 bases and J lost 4, with 22 bases in between. The V gene's germline CDR1 is KGHSH and CDR2 LQKENI. The CDR3 is 17 residues long. CDR3 bases: TGTGCCAGCTCACGACTTGACTCGGACAGTGGCCTCTATGGCTACACCTTC. Its protein is CASSRLDSDSGLYGYTF.

The chain has TRBV19 and TRBJ1-2; 7 bases align to TRBD1. The CDR3 is 14 residues long. V was clipped by 3 bases and J by 4 bases; unmatched bases: 5. In germline, CDR1 is LNHDA, CDR2 SQIVND (reference sequence). The CDR3 DNA sequence: TGTGCCAGTAGTATGACGGCAGGGGGCTATGGCTACACCTTC. Translation gives CASSMTAGGYGYTF.

CDR3 nucleotides: TGTGCCACCCAAGCTAGCGGCAGCACAGATACGCAGTATTTT. Translation gives CATQASGSTDTQYF. This chain joins TRBV19 and TRBJ2-3; 7 positions agree with TRBD2. Germline lookup yields CDR1 LNHDA and CDR2 SQIVND (reference sequence). The V segment lost 10 bases and the J segment 0 bases; nucleotides outside the gene matches: 7. The CDR3 extends over 14 amino acids.

V usage is TRBV7-2 and J usage is TRBJ2-5; 16 nucleotides align to TRBD2. The CDR3 spans 17 residues. Germline CDR1 reads SGHTA; CDR2 reads FQGNSA. J was trimmed by 5 bases and V by 6 bases; bases with no gene match: 9. CDR3 bases: TGTGCCAGCAGTTCCGGGACTAGCGGGAGGGCCATTGAGACCCAGTACTTC. Amino acids: CASSSGTSGRAIETQYF.

V is TRBV2 and J is TRBJ1-4; 8 bases line up with TRBD1. The CDR3 spans 16 residues. V was clipped by 6 bases and J by 1 base; unmatched bases: 7. The germline gives CDR1 SNHLY, CDR2 FYNNEI. The CDR3 coding sequence is TGTGCCAGCAGAGCTGACAGGGGAAGAACTAATGAAAAACTGTTTTTT. This encodes CASRADRGRTNEKLFF. Based on the CDR3 plus reference TRBV2 and TRBJ1-4, the full variable domain is EPEVTQTPSHQVTQMGQEVILRCVPISNHLYFYWYRQILGQKVEFLVSFYNNEISEKSEIFDDQFSVERPDGSNFTLKIRSTKLEDSAMYFCASRADRGRTNEKLFFGSGTQLSVL.

The rearrangement joins TRBV6-6 to TRBJ2-2, with TRBD2 matching over 7 bases. The CDR3 totals 16 residues. The ends lost 7 bases at V and 4 bases at J; junction bases unmatched: 12. The germline V gene has CDR1 MNHNY and CDR2 SVGAGI (reference sequence). CDR3 region: CASTGGGLDITGELFF. In DNA, the CDR3 is TGTGCCAGCACCGGGGGAGGACTAGATATCACCGGGGAGCTGTTTTTT.

The chain recombines TRBV19 with TRBJ1-1; possibly TRBD1 for D (6 bases). V lost 7 bases, J lost 3 bases, and 15 bases lay in between. This CDR3 region has 14 residues. Germline assignment: CDR1 LNHDA and CDR2 SQIVND (reference sequence). For the CDR3, the DNA is TGTGCCAGTAAAAACAGGGAGGGGGACACTGAAGCTTTCTTT. It translates to CASKNREGDTEAFF. Together with reference TRBV19 and TRBJ1-1, the CDR3 gives the full variable domain: DGGITQSPKYLFRKEGQNVTLSCEQNLNHDAMYWYRQDPGQGLRLIYYSQIVNDFQKGDIAEGYSVSREKKESFPLTVTSAQKNPTAFYLCASKNREGDTEAFFGQGTRLTVV.

The chain recombines TRBV30 with TRBJ2-1; 7 bases are a match to TRBD1. CDR1 is GTSNPN, CDR2 SVGIG, per germline (reference sequence). The CDR3 spans 14 residues. The J segment lost 10 bases and the V segment lost 2 bases, leaving 11 bases of the junction unmatched. This CDR3 is CAWSPSRGLGEQFF. The CDR3, as DNA: TGTGCCTGGAGTCCTAGTAGGGGGCTAGGAGAGCAGTTCTTC.

The V call is TRBV6-5, the J call TRBJ1-5; D ambiguous. The V gene lost 6 bases and the J gene lost 7 bases, with 13 bases spanning the gap. This CDR3 is 13 amino acids long. Germline CDR1 MNHEY, CDR2 SVGAGI. This CDR3 is CASRESLGQPQHF. The CDR3 DNA reads TGTGCCAGCAGAGAATCCCTAGGGCAGCCCCAGCATTTT.

The chain couples TRBV6-1 to TRBJ1-4; maybe TRBD1 (6 bases). V was clipped by 1 base and J by 7 bases, with 22 bases between them. The CDR3 is 18 residues long. In germline, CDR1 is MNHNS, CDR2 SASEGT. The chain's CDR3 is CASSEVGRRAGGVEKLFF. The CDR3 coding sequence is TGTGCCAGCAGTGAAGTCGGGAGGCGTGCGGGGGGCGTTGAAAAACTGTTTTTT.

The chain employs TRBV5-1 and TRBJ1-6; 9 nucleotides agree with TRBD1. The CDR3 has 16 residues. Germline V gene sequence: CDR1 SGHRS, CDR2 YFSETQ. V gave up 0 bases and J gave up 7 bases; unmatched junction bases: 5. CDR3 in DNA: TGCGCCAGCAGCTTGGGGGGGACAGGGCCAAATTCACCCCTCCACTTT. Protein: CASSLGGTGPNSPLHF.

The gene calls are TRBV5-5 and TRBJ2-3, with D tentatively TRBD1 (6 bases). Looked up from germline, CDR1 is SGHKS and CDR2 is YYEKEE (reference sequence). V was cut by 4 bases and J by 1 base, with 16 bases left in between. The CDR3 is 16 amino acids. The DNA for the CDR3 is TGTGCCAGCAGCCAAACAGGGACGGTAGGCACAGATACGCAGTATTTT. As protein: CASSQTGTVGTDTQYF.

This rearrangement joins TRBV6-1 to TRBJ1-5; D ambiguous. From germline, CDR1 is MNHNS and CDR2 SASEGT. There are 14 residues in the CDR3. The V end was cut by 4 bases, the J end by 0 bases, with 7 bases between. DNA for the CDR3: TGTGCCAGCAGTGTGCATCATAGCAATCAGCCCCAGCATTTT. Translating gives CASSVHHSNQPQHF.

This clone was found once. V gene TRBV4-2 combines with J gene TRBJ2-3, with D perhaps TRBD1 (6 bases). CDR1 is LGHNA and CDR2 is YNFKEQ in the germline V gene. This CDR3 has 18 amino acids. Trimming cost V 0 bases and J 4 bases, with 20 bases left between them. In DNA form, the CDR3 reads TGTGCCAGCAGCCAAGACTGGGGGCAGGGATCGTCCGCAGATACGCAGTATTTT. Its protein product is CASSQDWGQGSSADTQYF.

The chain uses TRBV18 and TRBJ1-1; 7 bases map to TRBD1. The CDR3 spans 14 residues. Germline V gene sequence: CDR1 KGHSH, CDR2 LQKENI. V gave up 4 bases and J gave up 4 bases; unmatched junction bases: 6. Here the CDR3 DNA reads TGTGCCAGCTCACAAGACAGGGTCTCCACTGAAGCTTTCTTT. As protein: CASSQDRVSTEAFF.

This chain uses TRBV19 with TRBJ1-2; tentative D call: TRBD1 (6 bases). This CDR3 is built from 14 residues. Trimming cost V 6 bases and J 7 bases, with 18 bases left between them. Germline V gene data show CDR1 as LNHDA and CDR2 as SQIVND (reference sequence). The CDR3 is CASRVAGAQTGYTF. Written as DNA, the CDR3 is TGTGCCAGTAGGGTTGCGGGGGCGCAGACTGGCTACACCTTC.

This CDR3 is CASSPSGPGANVLTF. In DNA, the CDR3 is TGTGCCAGCTCACCATCCGGGCCTGGGGCCAACGTCCTGACTTTC. The chain recombines TRBV18 with TRBJ2-6, with D hard to call. This CDR3 region has 15 residues. Germline values: CDR1 KGHSH, CDR2 LQKENI. Trimming took 2 bases from V and 2 from J, leaving 7 bases between them. Variable domain in full (rest from reference TRBV18 and TRBJ2-6): NAGVMQNPRHLVRRRGQEARLRCSPMKGHSHVYWYRQLPEEGLKFMVYLQKENIIDESGMPKERFSAEFPKEGPSILRIQQVVRGDSAAYFCASSPSGPGANVLTFGAGSRLTVL.

This clone was detected once. The CDR3 DNA reads TGTGCCAGCTCACCAGAGGCCCGCTCTGGAAACACCATATATTTT. It specifies CASSPEARSGNTIYF. The gene calls are TRBV18 and TRBJ1-3; no clear D gene. Germline loops: CDR1 KGHSH, CDR2 LQKENI. V dropped 2 bases and J dropped 0 bases, with 8 bases sitting between them. This CDR3 has 15 amino acids.

This clone was detected only a few times. This rearrangement joins TRBV5-5 to TRBJ1-4, with D possibly matching TRBD1 (5 bases). This CDR3 is 13 amino acids long. The ends were cut back, 3 bases at V and 8 bases at J, with 11 bases in the middle. Germline CDR1 SGHKS, CDR2 YYEKEE (reference sequence). Here the CDR3 DNA reads TGTGCCAGCAGCTCCACCCGGGACGAAAAACTGTTTTTT. Its protein product is CASSSTRDEKLFF. The variable domain in full, completed from reference TRBV5-5 and TRBJ1-4, reads DAGVTQSPTHLIKTRGQQVTLRCSPISGHKSVSWYQQVLGQGPQFIFQYYEKEERGRGNFPDRFSARQFPNYSSELNVNALLLGDSALYLCASSSTRDEKLFFGSGTQLSVL.

This clone was seen just once. The chain recombines TRBV9 with TRBJ2-3; 7 positions match TRBD2. J was trimmed by 5 bases and V by 0 bases; bases with no gene match: 12. Germline CDR1 and CDR2: SGDLS and YYNGEE. This CDR3 is built from 17 residues. The CDR3 nucleotides are TGTGCCAGCAGCGTAGTAGGCGGGAGTCGTTGGGGAGATACGCAGTATTTT. Translated: CASSVVGGSRWGDTQYF.

The genes are TRBV18 and TRBJ2-3; TRBD2 matches at 10 bases. After removal of 0 bases from V and 6 bases from J, the junction contained 3 bases not matched to a gene. CDR1 is KGHSH and CDR2 is LQKENI in the germline V gene. The CDR3 is made up of 15 amino acids. The CDR3 DNA sequence: TGTGCCAGCTCACCACCCCTAGCGGGAGACGATACGCAGTATTTT. It is translated as CASSPPLAGDDTQYF.

CDR3 residues: CASSLRGMGTEAFF. In DNA, the CDR3 is TGTGCCAGCAGTTTAAGGGGTATGGGGACTGAAGCTTTCTTT. The chain carries TRBV27 and TRBJ1-1, with D perhaps matching TRBD1 (5 bases). The CDR3 spans 14 residues. Trimming shortened V by 2 bases and J by 5 bases, and 12 bases separated the two germline ends. Per germline, CDR1 MNHEY and CDR2 SMNVEV (reference sequence).

The table lists this clone with a few counts. This sequence joins TRBV6-1 and TRBJ1-4, with 7 bases fitting TRBD1. Germline-derived CDR1 and CDR2 are MNHNS and SASEGT. The CDR3 is 14 residues long. With 7 bases clipped from V and 2 bases from J, the junction kept 4 bases outside the gene matches. CDR3 protein: CASMEGQTNEKLFF. CDR3 coding DNA: TGTGCCAGCATGGAGGGACAGACTAATGAAAAACTGTTTTTT.